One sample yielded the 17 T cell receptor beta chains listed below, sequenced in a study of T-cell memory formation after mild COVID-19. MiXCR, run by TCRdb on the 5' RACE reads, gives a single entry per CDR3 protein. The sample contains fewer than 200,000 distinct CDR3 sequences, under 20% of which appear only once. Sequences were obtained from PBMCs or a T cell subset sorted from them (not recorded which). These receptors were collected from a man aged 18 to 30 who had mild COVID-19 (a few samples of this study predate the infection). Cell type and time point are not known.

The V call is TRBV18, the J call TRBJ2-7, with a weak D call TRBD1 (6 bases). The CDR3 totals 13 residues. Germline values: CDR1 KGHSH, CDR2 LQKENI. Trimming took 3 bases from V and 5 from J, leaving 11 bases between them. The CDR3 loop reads CASSPIAGDEQYF. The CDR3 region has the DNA TGTGCCAGCTCACCTATCGCAGGGGACGAGCAGTACTTC.

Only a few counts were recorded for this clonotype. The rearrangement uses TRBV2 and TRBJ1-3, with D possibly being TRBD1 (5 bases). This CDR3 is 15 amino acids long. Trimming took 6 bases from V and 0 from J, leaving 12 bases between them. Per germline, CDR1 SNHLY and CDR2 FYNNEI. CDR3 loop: CASRRRQFSGNTIYF. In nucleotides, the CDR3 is TGTGCCAGCAGGCGCCGACAGTTCTCTGGAAACACCATATATTTT.

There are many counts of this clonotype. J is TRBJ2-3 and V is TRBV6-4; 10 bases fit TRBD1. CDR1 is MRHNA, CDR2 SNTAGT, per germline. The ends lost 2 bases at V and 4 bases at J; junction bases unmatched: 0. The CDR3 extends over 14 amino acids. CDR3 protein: CASSDGTGADTQYF. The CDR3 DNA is TGTGCCAGCAGTGACGGGACAGGGGCAGATACGCAGTATTTT.

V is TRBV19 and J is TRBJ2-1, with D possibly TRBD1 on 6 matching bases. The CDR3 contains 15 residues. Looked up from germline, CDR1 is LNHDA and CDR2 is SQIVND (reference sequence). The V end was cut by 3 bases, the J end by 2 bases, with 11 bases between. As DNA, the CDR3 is TGTGCCAGTAGTATCCAGGACAGCACCTACAATGAGCAGTTCTTC. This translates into CASSIQDSTYNEQFF.

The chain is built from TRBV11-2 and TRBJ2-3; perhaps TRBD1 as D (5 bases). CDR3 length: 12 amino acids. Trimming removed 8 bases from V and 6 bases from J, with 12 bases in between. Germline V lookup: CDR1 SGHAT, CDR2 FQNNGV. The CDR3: CASARRGDTQYF. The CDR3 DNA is TGTGCCAGCGCCAGAAGGGGTGATACGCAGTATTTT.

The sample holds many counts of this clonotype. CDR3 loop: CASGNQGADEQFF. The DNA for the CDR3 is TGCGCCAGCGGAAACCAGGGGGCTGATGAGCAGTTCTTC. V gene TRBV5-1 combines with J gene TRBJ2-1; the match to TRBD1 covers 8 bases. The CDR3 runs to 13 residues. From germline, CDR1 is SGHRS and CDR2 YFSETQ. The ends lost 7 bases at V and 8 bases at J; junction bases unmatched: 8.

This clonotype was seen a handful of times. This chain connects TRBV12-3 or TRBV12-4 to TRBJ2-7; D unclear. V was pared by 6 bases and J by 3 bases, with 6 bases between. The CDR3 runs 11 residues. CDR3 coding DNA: TGTGCCAGCAGCCACCGCTACGAGCAGTACTTC. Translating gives CASSHRYEQYF.

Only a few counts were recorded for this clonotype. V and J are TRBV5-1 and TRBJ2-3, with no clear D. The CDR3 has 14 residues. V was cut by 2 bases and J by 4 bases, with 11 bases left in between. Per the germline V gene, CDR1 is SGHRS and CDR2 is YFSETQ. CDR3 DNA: TGCGCCAGCAGCTTAATCGACCCGGCAGATACGCAGTATTTT. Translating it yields CASSLIDPADTQYF.

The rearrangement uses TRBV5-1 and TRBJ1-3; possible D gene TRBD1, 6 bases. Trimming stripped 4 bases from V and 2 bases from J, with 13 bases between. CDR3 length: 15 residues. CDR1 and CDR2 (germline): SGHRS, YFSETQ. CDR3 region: CASSGGTGTGNTIYF. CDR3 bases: TGCGCCAGCAGCGGAGGAACAGGGACTGGAAACACCATATATTTT.

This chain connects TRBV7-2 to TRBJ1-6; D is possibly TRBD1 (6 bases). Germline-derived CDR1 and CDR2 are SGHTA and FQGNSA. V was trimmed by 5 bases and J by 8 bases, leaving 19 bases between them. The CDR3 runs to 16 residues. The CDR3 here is CASSPWGQGGDSPLHF. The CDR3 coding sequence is TGTGCCAGCAGCCCTTGGGGGCAGGGAGGGGATTCACCCCTCCACTTT.

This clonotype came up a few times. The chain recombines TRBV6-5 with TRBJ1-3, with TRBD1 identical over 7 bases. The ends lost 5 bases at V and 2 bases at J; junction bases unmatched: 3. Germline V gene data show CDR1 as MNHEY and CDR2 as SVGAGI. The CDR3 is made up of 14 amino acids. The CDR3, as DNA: TGTGCCAGCAGTCGAGACAGGGCTGGAAACACCATATATTTT. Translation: CASSRDRAGNTIYF.

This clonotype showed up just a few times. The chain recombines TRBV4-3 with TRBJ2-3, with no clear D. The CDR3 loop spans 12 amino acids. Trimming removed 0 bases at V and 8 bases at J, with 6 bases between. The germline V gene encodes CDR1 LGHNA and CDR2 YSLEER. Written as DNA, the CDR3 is TGCGCCAGCAGCCAAGAGCGTGGTACGCAGTATTTT. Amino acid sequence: CASSQERGTQYF.

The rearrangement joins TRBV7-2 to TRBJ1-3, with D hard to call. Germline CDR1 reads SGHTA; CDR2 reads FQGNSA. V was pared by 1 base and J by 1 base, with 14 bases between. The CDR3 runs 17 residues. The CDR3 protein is CASSLDSGYQSGNTIYF. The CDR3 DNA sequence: TGTGCCAGCAGCTTAGACTCAGGATACCAATCTGGAAACACCATATATTTT.

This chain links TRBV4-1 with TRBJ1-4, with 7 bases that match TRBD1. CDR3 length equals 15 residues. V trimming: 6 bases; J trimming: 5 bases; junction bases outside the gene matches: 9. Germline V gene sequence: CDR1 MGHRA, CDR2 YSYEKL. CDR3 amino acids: CASRQTGTVNEKLFF. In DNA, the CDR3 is TGCGCCAGCAGACAAACCGGGACAGTGAATGAAAAACTGTTTTTT.

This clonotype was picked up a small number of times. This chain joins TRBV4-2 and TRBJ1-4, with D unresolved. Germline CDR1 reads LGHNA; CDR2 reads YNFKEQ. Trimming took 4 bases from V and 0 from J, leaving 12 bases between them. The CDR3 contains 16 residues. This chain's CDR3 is CASSPKLAATNEKLFF. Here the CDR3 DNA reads TGTGCCAGCAGCCCGAAACTAGCGGCAACTAATGAAAAACTGTTTTTT.

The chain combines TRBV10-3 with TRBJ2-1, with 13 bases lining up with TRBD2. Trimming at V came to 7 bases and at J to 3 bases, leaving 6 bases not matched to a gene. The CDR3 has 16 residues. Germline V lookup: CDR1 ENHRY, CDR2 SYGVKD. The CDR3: CAITRTSGGIYNEQFF. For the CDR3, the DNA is TGTGCCATCACCCGGACTAGCGGGGGAATCTACAATGAGCAGTTCTTC.

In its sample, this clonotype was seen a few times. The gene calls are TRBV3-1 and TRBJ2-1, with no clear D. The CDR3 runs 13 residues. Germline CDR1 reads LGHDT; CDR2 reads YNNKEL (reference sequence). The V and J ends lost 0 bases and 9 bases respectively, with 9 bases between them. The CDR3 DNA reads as TGTGCCAGCAGCCAAGAGTCAGTGTCTGAGCAGTTCTTC. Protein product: CASSQESVSEQFF.